A selection of T cell receptor beta chains follows, all from one sample in a study of OX40 agonist ivuxolimab in advanced cancers. Profiled with immunoSEQ multiplex PCR; TCRdb holds only in-frame clones, not every one. The sample lists around 100,000 clones; around 93% were seen once. The sequencing used CD4+ or CD8+ T cells sorted from blood, collected in a trial of the OX40 agonist ivuxolimab. The receptors originated from an adult with an advanced solid tumor such as melanoma, head and neck, liver or kidney cancer. CDR3s leave out the opening cysteine and the closing phenylalanine or tryptophan. Each record gives: V gene, J gene, CDR3 length, CDR3 protein.

v_call: TRBV28; j_call: TRBJ2-1; cdr3_length: 13; cdr3_aa: ASSLRDRHRNEQF
v_call: TRBV19; j_call: TRBJ1-2; cdr3_length: 10; cdr3_aa: ASSTRYYGYT
v_call: TRBV19; j_call: TRBJ1-5; cdr3_length: 12; cdr3_aa: ASSMRGGNQPQH
v_call: TRBV7-2; j_call: TRBJ2-5; cdr3_length: 10; cdr3_aa: ASSGSRETQY
v_call: TRBV19; j_call: TRBJ1-4; cdr3_length: 11; cdr3_aa: ASSSRFDEKLF
v_call: TRBV28; j_call: TRBJ1-2; cdr3_length: 12; cdr3_aa: ASSLGGVDYGYT
v_call: TRBV7-6; j_call: TRBJ2-7; cdr3_length: 13; cdr3_aa: ASSLEGGRGREQY
v_call: TRBV29-1; j_call: TRBJ2-7; cdr3_length: 10; cdr3_aa: SVSPQGLEQY
v_call: TRBV10-2; j_call: TRBJ1-1; cdr3_length: 11; cdr3_aa: ASRDRAIEGAF
v_call: TRBV7-9; j_call: TRBJ2-1; cdr3_length: 11; cdr3_aa: ASSSRVNNEQF
v_call: TRBV5-6; j_call: TRBJ1-1; cdr3_length: 13; cdr3_aa: ASSLWTGLVFSAF
v_call: TRBV28; j_call: TRBJ2-2; cdr3_length: 12; cdr3_aa: ASSSTGDTGELF
v_call: TRBV19; j_call: TRBJ1-2; cdr3_length: 15; cdr3_aa: ASSIRAGGARDYGYT
v_call: TRBV14; j_call: TRBJ1-3; cdr3_length: 13; cdr3_aa: ASSQGYISGNTIY
v_call: TRBV7-2; j_call: TRBJ1-2; cdr3_length: 12; cdr3_aa: ASSSRTGISGYT
v_call: TRBV6-5; j_call: TRBJ2-7; cdr3_length: 11; cdr3_aa: ASSFGDSYEQY
v_call: TRBV6-1; j_call: TRBJ2-7; cdr3_length: 11; cdr3_aa: ASSGETGSKQY
v_call: TRBV18; j_call: TRBJ2-7; cdr3_length: 11; cdr3_aa: ASSPAVRYEQY
v_call: TRBV30; j_call: TRBJ1-5; cdr3_length: 11; cdr3_aa: AWNGASNQPQH
v_call: TRBV6-6; j_call: TRBJ2-7; cdr3_length: 13; cdr3_aa: ASSPTTGRVYEQY
v_call: TRBV19; j_call: TRBJ2-7; cdr3_length: 11; cdr3_aa: ASSDTPGYEQY
v_call: TRBV7-2; j_call: TRBJ2-7; cdr3_length: 10; cdr3_aa: ASSLARNEQY
v_call: TRBV7-2; j_call: TRBJ2-1; cdr3_length: 9; cdr3_aa: ASSPQAEQF
v_call: TRBV19; j_call: TRBJ2-2; cdr3_length: 14; cdr3_aa: ASSMWAGANTGELF